Listed below are T cell receptor beta chains from one sample, sequenced in a study of blood T cells in healthy people across ages. TCRdb re-derived calls from the 5' RACE reads in MiXCR, one entry per CDR3 protein. The profile shows 1.5 million to 2 million distinct CDR3 sequences, less than 50% of them singletons. Source material: blood. These receptors all stem from a woman between 40 and 50 years old in good health. Each CDR3 is given with its conserved first and last residue. D genes are given only for firm matches. The size field is filled for only some rows; it gives once, few, many or a size class.

TRBJ2-5,-,few,TRBV2,CASSEGLAGLKGETQYF,TGTGCCAGCAGTGAAGGGCTAGCAGGACTCAAAGGAGAGACCCAGTACTTC
TRBJ2-5,-,few,TRBV5-1,CASSLYGGSQETQYF,TGCGCCAGCAGCTTGTATGGGGGGTCCCAAGAGACCCAGTACTTC
TRBJ2-7,-,few,TRBV20-1,CSARTWDNSYEQYF,TGCAGTGCTAGGACGTGGGACAACTCCTACGAGCAGTACTTC
TRBJ2-7,TRBD2,few,TRBV4-3,CASSQEAGEYYEQYF,TGCGCCAGCAGCCAAGAAGCGGGGGAGTACTACGAGCAGTACTTC
TRBJ2-1,-,-,TRBV14,CASSRPRGPTQGRGTYNEQFF,TGTGCCAGCAGCCGACCAAGGGGCCCCACACAGGGGCGCGGGACTTACAATGAGCAGTTCTTC
TRBJ2-1,TRBD2,-,TRBV3-1,CASSQDMLAGVSYNEQFF,TGTGCCAGCAGCCAAGATATGCTAGCGGGGGTAAGCTACAATGAGCAGTTCTTC
TRBJ2-3,TRBD1,-,TRBV7-2,CASSLGASGTGLRDTQYF,TGTGCCAGCAGCTTAGGGGCCTCCGGGACAGGGTTAAGAGATACGCAGTATTTT
TRBJ2-7,-,-,TRBV29-1,CSVEERGGREQYF,TGCAGCGTTGAAGAGAGAGGCGGTAGGGAGCAGTACTTC
TRBJ1-5,TRBD1,-,TRBV15,CATSRGIDRDRQPQHF,TGTGCCACCAGCAGAGGGATCGACAGGGACCGACAGCCCCAGCATTTT
TRBJ1-2,-,-,TRBV6-2/TRBV6-3,CASSFAGTYNSGNYGYTF,TGTGCCAGCAGTTTCGCCGGGACTTACAACTCGGGAAACTATGGCTACACCTTC
TRBJ2-5,-,-,TRBV20-1,CSARDGAPSIQETQYF,TGCAGTGCTAGAGATGGCGCGCCCTCTATCCAAGAGACCCAGTACTTC
TRBJ2-5,TRBD2,-,TRBV4-2,CASSQGRLAGQETQYF,TGTGCCAGCAGCCAAGGGAGACTAGCGGGGCAAGAGACCCAGTACTTC
TRBJ2-1,TRBD2,few,TRBV12-3/TRBV12-4,CASIGTSWDEQFF,TGTGCCAGCATTGGGACTAGCTGGGATGAGCAGTTCTTC
TRBJ2-5,-,once,TRBV7-2,CASSLFGCGQETQYF,TGTGCCAGCAGCTTATTTGGGTGCGGGCAAGAGACCCAGTACTTC
TRBJ2-4,-,few,TRBV6-5,CASSYSGYLAKNIQYF,TGTGCCAGCAGTTACTCGGGGTACCTAGCCAAAAACATTCAGTACTTC